This TCR beta chain is drawn from a study of blood T cell repertoires in COVID-19. Study as a whole: Italy, Spain and the United States were the sources of the convalescent and acute COVID-19 samples. T cells, B-cell-depleted T cells, or PBMCs supplied cDNA or gDNA.

How the authors handled the data: Estimation of nucleated cell counts was performed using reference gene primer amplification. Profiled with immunoSEQ multiplex PCR; TCRdb holds only in-frame clones, not every one. That table supplies the V and J calls and clone size; D and trimming were determined from the DNA. The repertoire holds 40,000 to 55,000 clones, with about 86% as singletons. Germline assignment: CDR1 KGHSH and CDR2 LQKENI. Trimming shortened V by 3 bases and J by 3 bases, and 7 bases separated the two germline ends. The CDR3 consists of 13 residues. The chain is built from TRBV18 and TRBJ2-3, with a possible D match to TRBD2 (5 bases). The receptor was derived from a human donor in a cohort sampled during active COVID-19. Sequencing was carried out using peripheral blood. DNA for the CDR3: TGTGCCAGCTCACCTCGAGGGACAGATACGCAGTATTTT. It codes for CASSPRGTDTQYF.